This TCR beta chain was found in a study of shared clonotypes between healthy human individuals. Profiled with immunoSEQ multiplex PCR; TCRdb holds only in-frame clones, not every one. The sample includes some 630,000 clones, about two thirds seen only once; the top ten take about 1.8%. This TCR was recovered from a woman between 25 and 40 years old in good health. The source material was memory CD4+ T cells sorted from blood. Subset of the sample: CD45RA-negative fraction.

CDR3 sequence: CASSPGGRAGTGELFF. DNA for the CDR3: TGTGCCAGCTCACCAGGCGGGAGGGCCGGCACCGGGGAGCTGTTTTTT. The V call is TRBV18, the J call TRBJ2-2, with 9 bases identical to TRBD2. CDR3 length: 16 amino acids. The trim removed 2 bases at V and 4 bases at J, leaving 5 bases unmatched. Germline CDR1 reads KGHSH; CDR2 reads LQKENI.